Sequencing of this T cell receptor beta chain was carried out in a study of cytomegalovirus exposure and HLA in healthy donors. Broader study findings: The study carried out a later analysis of TCR beta sequences. It associated some 17,000 of them with specific HLA alleles at a false discovery rate of 0.05. In a later analysis, donors in an Asian-associated ancestry cluster reportedly had fewer N-insertions in productive TCRs than the cohort mean. Clonal expansion was found to be greater in HLA-associated TCR beta chains than in equally common others in a later analysis.

60 Vbeta and 13 Jbeta primers were used in PCR. Assay: immunoSEQ multiplex PCR; the TCRdb copy retains only in-frame clones and omits some. The repertoire consists of roughly 110,000 clones, with around 75% occurring once and the leading ten covering roughly 3%. Regarding this clone: Its antigen is still unknown. Different DNA sequences within this sample yield the same CDR3.

The junction had 5 bases not matched to a gene; V was cut back by 6 bases and J by 6 bases. The CDR3 extends over 13 amino acids. CDR1 MNHNY and CDR2 SVGAGI come from the germline V gene (reference sequence). The chain is built from TRBV6-6 and TRBJ1-2; 9 bases are shared with TRBD1. This TCR came from a male donor in good health and CMV-seropositive. Material: PBMCs. The CDR3 here is CASRMGQGNGYTF. CDR3 DNA sequence: TGTGCCAGCAGGATGGGACAGGGTAATGGCTACACCTTC.